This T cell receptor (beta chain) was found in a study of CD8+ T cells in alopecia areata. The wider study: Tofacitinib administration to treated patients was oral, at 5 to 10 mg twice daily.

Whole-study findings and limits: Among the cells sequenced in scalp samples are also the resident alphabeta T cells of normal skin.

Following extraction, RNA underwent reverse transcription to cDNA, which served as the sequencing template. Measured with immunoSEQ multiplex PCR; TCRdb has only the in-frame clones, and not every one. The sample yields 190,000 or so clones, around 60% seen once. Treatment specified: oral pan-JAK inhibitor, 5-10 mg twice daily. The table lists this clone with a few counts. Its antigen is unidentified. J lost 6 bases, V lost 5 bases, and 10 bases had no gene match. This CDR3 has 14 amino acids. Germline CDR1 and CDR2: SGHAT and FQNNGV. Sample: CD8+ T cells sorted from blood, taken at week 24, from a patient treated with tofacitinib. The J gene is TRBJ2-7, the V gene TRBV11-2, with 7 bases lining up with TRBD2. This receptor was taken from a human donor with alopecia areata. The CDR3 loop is CASSLGGRMGEQYF. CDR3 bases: TGTGCCAGCAGCCTAGGCGGGAGAATGGGCGAGCAGTACTTC.